A single T cell receptor beta chain is shown here with its context. The data were obtained in a study of blood T cell repertoires in COVID-19. Whole-study context: PBMCs, B-cell-depleted T cells, or T cells provided the cDNA or gDNA that made up the material.

The germline CDR1 and CDR2 sequences are MNHEY and SVGAGI. Trimming removed 6 bases from V and 0 bases from J, with 12 bases in between. CDR3 length: 15 amino acids. As processed by the authors: Cell counts per sample came from amplifying reference gene primers. Using immunoSEQ multiplex PCR, the repertoire was profiled, and TCRdb retains in-frame clones only, with some absent. D and trimming were read from the DNA, whereas the V and J calls and clone size are those reported in that table. The data hold fewer than 40,000 clones, with around 92% observed a single time. This chain joins TRBV6-5 and TRBJ2-1; D remains ambiguous. The sample comprised peripheral blood. This sequence was found in a woman aged 40 to 50 with active or convalescent COVID-19. The chain's CDR3 is CASRASFPSYNEQFF. The CDR3 coding sequence is TGTGCCAGCAGAGCCTCGTTCCCCTCCTACAATGAGCAGTTCTTC.